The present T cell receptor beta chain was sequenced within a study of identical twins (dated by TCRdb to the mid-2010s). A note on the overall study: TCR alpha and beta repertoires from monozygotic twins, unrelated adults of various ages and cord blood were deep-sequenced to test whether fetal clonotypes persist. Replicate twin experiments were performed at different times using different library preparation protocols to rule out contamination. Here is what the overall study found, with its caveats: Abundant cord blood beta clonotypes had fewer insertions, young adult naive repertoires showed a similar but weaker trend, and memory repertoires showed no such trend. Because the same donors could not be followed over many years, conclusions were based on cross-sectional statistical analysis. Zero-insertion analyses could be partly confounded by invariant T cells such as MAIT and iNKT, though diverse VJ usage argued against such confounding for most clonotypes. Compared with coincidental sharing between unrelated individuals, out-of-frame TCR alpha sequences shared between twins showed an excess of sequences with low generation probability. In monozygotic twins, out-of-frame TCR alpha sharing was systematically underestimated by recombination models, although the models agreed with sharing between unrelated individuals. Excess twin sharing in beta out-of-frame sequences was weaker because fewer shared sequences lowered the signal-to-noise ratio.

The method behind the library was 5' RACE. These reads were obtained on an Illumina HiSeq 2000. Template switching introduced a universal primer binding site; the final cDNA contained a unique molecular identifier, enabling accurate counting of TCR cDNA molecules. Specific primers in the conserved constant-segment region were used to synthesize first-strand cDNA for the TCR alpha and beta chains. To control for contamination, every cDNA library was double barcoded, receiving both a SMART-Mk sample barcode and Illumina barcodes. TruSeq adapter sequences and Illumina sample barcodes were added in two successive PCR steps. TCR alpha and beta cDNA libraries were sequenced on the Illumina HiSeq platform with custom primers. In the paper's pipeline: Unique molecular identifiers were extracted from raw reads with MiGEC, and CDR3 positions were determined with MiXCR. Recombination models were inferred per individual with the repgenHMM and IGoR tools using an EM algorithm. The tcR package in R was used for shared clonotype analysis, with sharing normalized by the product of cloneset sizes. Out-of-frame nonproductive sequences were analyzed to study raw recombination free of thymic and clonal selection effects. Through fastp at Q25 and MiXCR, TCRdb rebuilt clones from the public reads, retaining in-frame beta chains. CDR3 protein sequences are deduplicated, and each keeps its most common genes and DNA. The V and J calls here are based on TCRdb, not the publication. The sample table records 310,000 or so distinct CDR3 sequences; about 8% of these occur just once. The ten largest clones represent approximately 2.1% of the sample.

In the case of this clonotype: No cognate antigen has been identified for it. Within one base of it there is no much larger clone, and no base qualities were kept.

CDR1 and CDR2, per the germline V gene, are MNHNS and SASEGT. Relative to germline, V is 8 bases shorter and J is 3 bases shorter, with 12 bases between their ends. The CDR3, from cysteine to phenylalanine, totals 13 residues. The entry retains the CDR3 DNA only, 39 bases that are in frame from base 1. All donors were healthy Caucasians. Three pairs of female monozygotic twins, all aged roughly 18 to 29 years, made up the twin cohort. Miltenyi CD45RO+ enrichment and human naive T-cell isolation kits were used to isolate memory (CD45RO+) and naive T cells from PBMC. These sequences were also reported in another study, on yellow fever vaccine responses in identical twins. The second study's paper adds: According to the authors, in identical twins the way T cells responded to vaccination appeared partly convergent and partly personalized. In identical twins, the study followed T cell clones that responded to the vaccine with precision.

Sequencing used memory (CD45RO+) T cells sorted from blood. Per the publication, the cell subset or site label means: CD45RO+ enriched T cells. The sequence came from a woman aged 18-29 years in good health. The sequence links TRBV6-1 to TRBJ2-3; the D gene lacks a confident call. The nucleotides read TGTGCCAGCCGCCGGGCTACTACAGATACGCAGTATTTT. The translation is CASRRATTDTQYF.